This T cell receptor beta chain was identified during a study of Graves' ophthalmopathy and Graves' hyperthyroidism. Amplified material comprised TCR beta CDR3 regions derived from RNA transcripts. First-round RT-PCR used HTBI primers; second-round multiplex PCR followed. TCRdb itself ran the multiplex PCR reads through MiXCR, one entry per CDR3 protein. Found here are 600,000 to 950,000 distinct CDR3 sequences, roughly two fifths of them singletons; the top ten hold less than 55%. Germline CDR1 LNHNV, CDR2 YYDKDF (reference sequence). J lost 2 bases, V lost 0 bases, and 8 bases had no gene match. The CDR3 covers 17 residues.

The rearrangement joins TRBV15 to TRBJ2-7; 9 bases agree with TRBD2. This receptor was identified in an adult man with Graves' ophthalmopathy. Sequenced: peripheral blood. This CDR3 is CATSRDQASGATYEQYF. DNA for the CDR3: TGTGCCACCAGCAGAGATCAGGCTAGCGGGGCCACCTACGAGCAGTACTTC.